Sequencing of this T cell receptor (beta chain) was carried out in a study of blood T cell repertoires in COVID-19. Background on the study: PBMCs, B-cell-depleted T cells, or T cells provided the cDNA or gDNA that made up the material.

While infection was still active, Seattle patients were enrolled and then followed longitudinally. Sequencing used immunoSEQ multiplex PCR; TCRdb keeps in-frame clones, though not all of them. This table has 200,000 to 250,000 clones, more than 75% appearing once. The length of the CDR3 is 14 residues. Germline V gene data show CDR1 as LGHNA and CDR2 as YSLEER. V shed 4 bases, J shed 4 bases, and the junction held 4 bases outside the gene matches. The receptor's source is a woman in her 70s with COVID-19, enrolled during active disease. The chain links TRBV4-3 to TRBJ1-1; 9 nucleotides agree with TRBD1. Sequenced material: peripheral blood. The CDR3 loop is CASSRGQGITEAFF. CDR3 DNA sequence: TGCGCCAGCAGCCGAGGACAGGGGATCACTGAAGCTTTCTTT.